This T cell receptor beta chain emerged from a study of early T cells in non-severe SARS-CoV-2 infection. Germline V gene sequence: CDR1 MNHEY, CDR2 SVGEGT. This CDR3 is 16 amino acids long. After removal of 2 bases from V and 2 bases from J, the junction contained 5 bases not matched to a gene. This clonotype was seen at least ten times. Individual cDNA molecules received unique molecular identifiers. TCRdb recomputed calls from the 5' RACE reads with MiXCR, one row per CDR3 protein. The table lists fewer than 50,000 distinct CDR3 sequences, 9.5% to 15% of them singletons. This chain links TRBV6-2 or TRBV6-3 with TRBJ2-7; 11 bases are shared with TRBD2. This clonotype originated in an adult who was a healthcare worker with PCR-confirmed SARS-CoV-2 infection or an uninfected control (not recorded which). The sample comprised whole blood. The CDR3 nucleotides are TGTGCCAGCAGTTACCGACTAGCGGGGAAAACCTACGAGCAGTACTTC. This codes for CASSYRLAGKTYEQYF.